Listed here are 20 T cell receptor beta chains from one sample, sequenced in a study of neurological immune-mediated disorders. TCRdb re-called the 5' RACE reads through MiXCR, storing one row per CDR3 protein. The data contain roughly 65,000 distinct CDR3 sequences, roughly 5.6% of them seen just once; the ten biggest clones take up about 5.8%. The sequencing input was PBMCs. The receptors here all came from a human donor with multiple sclerosis. The donor label of this sample is uncertain.

Within the sample, this clonotype is medium-sized. The V gene is TRBV20-1, the J gene TRBJ2-7; possibly TRBD1 for D (6 bases). Trimming removed 1 base from V and 2 bases from J, with 12 bases in between. The CDR3 loop spans 14 amino acids. Germline CDR1 DFQATT, CDR2 SNEGSKA (reference sequence). CDR3 loop: CSARGGRTPYEQYF. DNA for the CDR3: TGCAGTGCTAGAGGGGGGCGGACCCCCTACGAGCAGTACTTC.

In this sample, this clonotype turned up many times. This chain uses TRBV18 with TRBJ1-1; the D is unclear. CDR1 is KGHSH, CDR2 LQKENI, per germline. CDR3 length: 12 amino acids. The V end was cut by 4 bases, the J end by 0 bases, with 3 bases between. The CDR3 nucleotides are TGTGCCAGCTCACAACTGAACACTGAAGCTTTCTTT. It is translated as CASSQLNTEAFF.

This clonotype was seen at least ten times. The chain carries TRBV5-1 and TRBJ1-5; 7 bases are shared with TRBD1. CDR3 size: 15 residues. In germline, CDR1 is SGHRS, CDR2 YFSETQ. Losses at the gene ends were 4 bases for V and 0 bases for J; bases not matched to a gene: 4. The CDR3: CASSLGGNSNQPQHF. In DNA, the CDR3 is TGCGCCAGCAGCCTAGGGGGCAATAGCAATCAGCCCCAGCATTTT. Based on the CDR3 plus reference TRBV5-1 and TRBJ1-5, the full variable domain is KAGVTQTPRYLIKTRGQQVTLSCSPISGHRSVSWYQQTPGQGLQFLFEYFSETQRNKGNFPGRFSGRQFSNSRSEMNVSTLELGDSALYLCASSLGGNSNQPQHFGDGTRLSIL.

This clonotype was seen many times. The chain is built from TRBV29-1 and TRBJ2-4; the D is unclear. Trimming pared 6 bases from V and 6 bases from J, leaving 15 bases between. The CDR3 contains 13 residues. Germline values: CDR1 SQVTM, CDR2 ANQGSEA. CDR3 in DNA: TGCAGCGTGCGGACGTTTGTAGCAAACATTCAGTACTTC. This translates into CSVRTFVANIQYF.

This clonotype was seen many times. This chain joins TRBV7-2 and TRBJ2-1; D is possibly TRBD2 (5 bases). V was pared by 1 base and J by 7 bases, with 5 bases between. Germline-derived CDR1 and CDR2 are SGHTA and FQGNSA. CDR3 length: 12 amino acids. Here the CDR3 reads CASSLVANEQFF. The DNA of the CDR3 is TGTGCCAGCAGCTTAGTAGCGAATGAGCAGTTCTTC.

This clonotype appeared many times. This rearrangement joins TRBV6-5 to TRBJ2-1, with unresolved D. The V gene lost 0 bases and the J gene lost 6 bases, with 6 bases spanning the gap. CDR1 is MNHEY and CDR2 is SVGAGI in the germline V gene. The CDR3 has 13 amino acids. The CDR3 region is CASSYSVRNEQFF. The CDR3 DNA reads as TGTGCCAGCAGTTACTCGGTCCGCAATGAGCAGTTCTTC.

The table lists this clonotype with many counts. The CDR3 DNA sequence: TGCAGTGCCCTCGGACTAGCCCAGATCTCCTACGAGCAGTACTTC. Translation: CSALGLAQISYEQYF. The genes are TRBV20-1 and TRBJ2-7, with 8 bases matching TRBD2. CDR3 length: 15 residues. CDR1 and CDR2 from the germline V gene are DFQATT and SNEGSKA (reference sequence). The J segment lost 0 bases and the V segment lost 6 bases, leaving 10 bases of the junction unmatched.

At least ten counts were recorded for this clonotype. The chain couples TRBV7-9 to TRBJ2-7, with D possibly TRBD2 on 5 matching bases. Germline CDR1 SEHNR, CDR2 FQNEAQ (reference sequence). The V and J ends lost 10 bases and 4 bases respectively, with 11 bases between them. The CDR3 covers 11 residues. CDR3 protein: CATGKEYEQYF. CDR3 DNA: TGTGCCACCGGGAAGGAGTACGAGCAGTACTTC.

There are many counts of this clonotype. The rearrangement joins TRBV7-2 to TRBJ2-6; D is unresolved. Trimming pared 1 base from V and 0 bases from J, leaving 7 bases between. The length of the CDR3 is 16 residues. The germline V gene encodes CDR1 SGHTA and CDR2 FQGNSA. CDR3 in DNA: TGTGCCAGCAGCTTAGACGGATTCTCTGGGGCCAACGTCCTGACTTTC. Its protein product is CASSLDGFSGANVLTF.

There are many counts of this clonotype. The chain carries TRBV11-3 and TRBJ2-1, with D possibly TRBD2 on 5 matching bases. CDR1 is SGHNT and CDR2 is YENEEA in the germline V gene. Trimming removed 4 bases at V and 7 bases at J, with 5 bases between. The CDR3 consists of 11 residues. The chain's CDR3 is CASSSGNEQFF. For the CDR3, the DNA is TGTGCCAGCAGCTCGGGGAATGAGCAGTTCTTC. The whole variable domain, remainder taken from reference TRBV11-3 and TRBJ2-1, is EAGVVQSPRYKIIEKKQPVAFWCNPISGHNTLYWYLQNLGQGPELLIRYENEEAVDDSQLPKDRFSAERLKGVDSTLKIQPAELGDSAVYLCASSSGNEQFFGPGTRLTVL.

This clonotype was detected many times. This sequence joins TRBV5-1 and TRBJ2-7; 7 nucleotides agree with TRBD1. Germline V gene lookup returns CDR1 SGHRS and CDR2 YFSETQ. Trimming cost V 0 bases and J 7 bases; bases outside gene matches: 7. The CDR3 has 14 amino acids. Here the CDR3 DNA reads TGCGCCAGCAGCTTGGGAACAGGGGTGGGAGAGCAGTACTTC. It yields the protein CASSLGTGVGEQYF.

At least ten counts were recorded for this clonotype. V is TRBV9 and J is TRBJ1-1; TRBD1 might be the D (6 bases). This CDR3 has 14 amino acids. Looked up from germline, CDR1 is SGDLS and CDR2 is YYNGEE. V was pared by 4 bases and J by 6 bases, with 16 bases between. CDR3 protein: CASSPRGGGSEAFF. CDR3 nucleotide sequence: TGTGCCAGCAGCCCAAGGGGGGGGGGCTCTGAAGCTTTCTTT. Supplemented by reference TRBV9 and TRBJ1-1, the full variable domain reads DSGVTQTPKHLITATGQRVTLRCSPRSGDLSVYWYQQSLDQGLQFLIQYYNGEERAKGNILERFSAQQFPDLHSELNLSSLELGDSALYFCASSPRGGGSEAFFGQGTRLTVV.

This clonotype was recorded at least ten times. This chain joins TRBV20-1 and TRBJ1-3, with D possibly TRBD1 on 6 matching bases. The CDR3 is 14 amino acids. The germline gives CDR1 DFQATT, CDR2 SNEGSKA (reference sequence). Deletions cut 3 bases from V and 2 bases from J, with 11 bases between. The CDR3 sequence is CSASPGGTGNTIYF. Here the CDR3 DNA reads TGCAGTGCTAGTCCGGGGGGCACTGGAAACACCATATATTTT.

This clonotype has at least ten counts. The chain has TRBV5-1 and TRBJ1-5; D is unclear. Per the germline V gene, CDR1 is SGHRS and CDR2 is YFSETQ. This CDR3 contains 13 residues. The germline V and J ends were trimmed by 0 bases and 6 bases, with 7 bases remaining between them. CDR3 DNA sequence: TGCGCCAGCAGCTTGGCCCTGGGTCAGCCCCAGCATTTT. Its translation is CASSLALGQPQHF.

At least ten counts were recorded for this clonotype. The chain recombines TRBV9 with TRBJ2-4; 10 nucleotides line up with TRBD1. This CDR3 comprises 16 residues. Germline CDR1 is SGDLS and CDR2 is YYNGEE. V lost 3 bases, J lost 6 bases, and 9 bases stayed unmatched. CDR3 nucleotides: TGTGCCAGCAGCGAGTCGGGACAGGGGTGGGCAAACATTCAGTACTTC. Its protein product is CASSESGQGWANIQYF.

This clonotype was observed many times. The V gene is TRBV5-1, the J gene TRBJ2-3, with TRBD2 matching 12 bases. The CDR3 has 16 amino acids. Germline CDR1 and CDR2: SGHRS and YFSETQ. V trimming: 5 bases; J trimming: 4 bases; junction bases outside the gene matches: 8. CDR3 residues: CASRPSLAGGPDTQYF. In DNA form, the CDR3 reads TGCGCCAGCAGACCTAGTCTAGCGGGGGGGCCAGATACGCAGTATTTT.

There are many counts of this clonotype. The V gene is TRBV4-1, the J gene TRBJ2-7; 7 bases line up with TRBD2. This CDR3 is 13 amino acids long. The V gene end was trimmed by 4 bases and the J gene end by 7 bases; junction bases not matched to a gene: 7. CDR1 and CDR2 from the germline V gene are MGHRA and YSYEKL. DNA of the CDR3: TGCGCCAGCAGCCCCCTGGGAGGGCAAGAGCAGTACTTC. It translates to CASSPLGGQEQYF.

At least ten counts were recorded for this clonotype. The DNA of the CDR3 is TGCGCCAGCAGCCCTAAGGACAGGGTACGGTATGGCTACACCTTC. Amino acid sequence: CASSPKDRVRYGYTF. The chain uses TRBV4-1 and TRBJ1-2, with 8 bases fitting TRBD1. The V and J ends lost 4 bases and 5 bases, in that order; junction bases with no gene match: 9. Per the germline V gene, CDR1 is MGHRA and CDR2 is YSYEKL. The CDR3 is 15 residues long.

This clonotype was counted many times. V and J are TRBV5-1 and TRBJ1-2; D remains ambiguous. Deletions cut 2 bases from V and 6 bases from J, with 14 bases between. Germline CDR1 reads SGHRS; CDR2 reads YFSETQ. This CDR3 contains 14 residues. The CDR3 DNA sequence: TGCGCCAGCAGCTTTGTTCCGGGGTCGGATGGCTACACCTTC. It encodes CASSFVPGSDGYTF.

At least ten counts were recorded for this clonotype. V is TRBV3-1 and J is TRBJ2-2; D unresolved. Per germline, CDR1 LGHDT and CDR2 YNNKEL (reference sequence). With 3 bases removed from V and 1 base from J, the gap between germline ends came to 6 bases. CDR3 size: 14 residues. DNA for the CDR3: TGTGCCAGCAGCCAGTACCAGAACACCGGGGAGCTGTTTTTT. It specifies CASSQYQNTGELFF.